This T cell receptor beta chain derives from a study of identical twins. Whole-study findings and limits: It was possible that invariant MAIT and iNKT cells partly confounded the zero-insertion analyses. Abundant beta clonotypes from cord blood bore fewer insertions; memory repertoires lacked this pattern. Findings came from cross-sectional statistics, without long-term follow-up of donors.

This clonotype appeared a few times. The antigen is unknown. Germline CDR1 MNHEY, CDR2 SVGEGT. The CDR3 spans 11 residues. The ends were cut back, 7 bases at V and 5 bases at J, with 8 bases in the middle. Each CDR3 protein gets one entry after TCRdb re-called the 5' RACE reads with MiXCR. The table lists about 240,000 distinct CDR3 sequences, 10% to 15% of them singletons. The same sample was also studied in work on yellow fever vaccine responses in identical twins.

The chain links TRBV6-2 or TRBV6-3 to TRBJ2-5; possibly TRBD2 for D (5 bases). The receptor comes from a woman aged 18 to 35 in good health. Sequencing was performed on memory (CD45RO+) T cells sorted from blood. The chain's CDR3 is CASTERETQYF. Written as DNA, the CDR3 is TGTGCCAGCACCGAGCGGGAGACCCAGTACTTC.